These T cell receptor beta chains were read from a single sample in a study of T cell repertoires in cytomegalovirus infection. TCRdb ran MiXCR on the reads and lists one entry per CDR3 protein. This table holds roughly 150,000 distinct CDR3 sequences, 17% found once. The sample was CD8+ T cells from PBMCs. Receptors originate from a human donor in good health (CMV status not recorded). Some clones in this sample may be carry-over from other donors' samples. The CDR3 runs from the conserved cysteine through the conserved F or W. Fields, in order: J gene, D gene, V gene, clone size, CDR3 DNA, CDR3 protein. A D gene is named only where the DNA matches it firmly. Clone sizes are given selectively: once, few, many, or a class where the clone is expanded.

>TRBJ1-2|NA|TRBV7-9|many
TGTGCCAGCAGGGCACCGGGGAGCGGCAATGGCTACACCTTC
CASRAPGSGNGYTF
>TRBJ2-3|TRBD1|TRBV4-3|NA
TGCGCCAGCAGCCCAGGGACAGCTAACACAGATACGCAGTATTTT
CASSPGTANTDTQYF
>TRBJ2-5|NA|TRBV7-2|many
TGTGCCAGCAGCGCCTACTGGGGCAGGGAGGTCGCAGAGACCCAGTACTTC
CASSAYWGREVAETQYF
>TRBJ1-1|NA|TRBV7-2|NA
TGTGCCAGCAGCCCCGTGTCTGGGAACACTGAAGCTTTCTTT
CASSPVSGNTEAFF
>TRBJ2-3|TRBD2|TRBV7-2|NA
TGTGCCAGCAGCTTTACTAGCGGGAGTGGCACAGATACGCAGTATTTT
CASSFTSGSGTDTQYF
>TRBJ2-2|NA|TRBV6-2/TRBV6-3|few
TGTGCCAGCAGGAACTCAGGACCCGGGGAGCTGTTTTTT
CASRNSGPGELFF
>TRBJ2-7|NA|TRBV5-6|NA
TGTGCCAGCAGCTTAAGGCTACGCGAGCAGTACTTC
CASSLRLREQYF
>TRBJ2-1|NA|TRBV6-2/TRBV6-3|NA
TGTGCCAGCACCCAACTAGCCTGGAATGAGCAGTTCTTC
CASTQLAWNEQFF
>TRBJ1-5|TRBD1|TRBV4-3|NA
TGCGCCAGCAGCCTACGGACAGGGGGAAGTCAGCCCCAGCATTTT
CASSLRTGGSQPQHF
>TRBJ2-7|NA|TRBV29-1|NA
TGCAGCGTTGATGCTACAACCACGGGGGAGCAGTACTTC
CSVDATTTGEQYF
>TRBJ1-1|NA|TRBV4-3|few
TGCGCCAGCAGCCCGAGATACGGGATGGAGAACACTGAAGCTTTCTTT
CASSPRYGMENTEAFF
>TRBJ2-1|TRBD2|TRBV14|NA
TGTGCCAGCAGCCAAGGGACTAGCGGGGGCGATGAGCAGTTCTTC
CASSQGTSGGDEQFF
>TRBJ1-2|NA|TRBV5-6|NA
TGTGCCAGCAGCTTCGGGCAGGCGAGTGACTATGGCTACACCTTC
CASSFGQASDYGYTF
>TRBJ2-1|TRBD2|TRBV7-9|few
TGTGCCAGCAGCCCCCGGGGGGATGAGCAGTTCTTC
CASSPRGDEQFF
>TRBJ2-1|TRBD1|TRBV28|NA
TGTGCCAGCAGCTCCCTGGACAGGGGGCGCGTAGATGAGCAGTTCTTC
CASSSLDRGRVDEQFF
>TRBJ2-3|TRBD2|TRBV29-1|many
TGCAGCGTTGTAGAACTAGCGGGGAGAATAGATACGCAGTATTTT
CSVVELAGRIDTQYF
>TRBJ2-7|NA|TRBV7-2|NA
TGTGCCAGCAGCTTAGACAGCGGCACCTACGAGCAGTACTTC
CASSLDSGTYEQYF
>TRBJ1-5|TRBD1|TRBV28|few
TGTGCCAGCAGTTTTAGGGGTAGGGAGCGCAGGGGGAAGAATCAGCCCCAGCATTTT
CASSFRGRERRGKNQPQHF
>TRBJ2-3|NA|TRBV7-3|NA
TGTGCCAGCAGCCATGGTTTACTCACAGATACGCAGTATTTT
CASSHGLLTDTQYF
>TRBJ2-7|NA|TRBV7-6|NA
TGTGCCAGCAGCTCAGGGGAAGGGGCCCTCCTTACCTACGAGCAGTACTTC
CASSSGEGALLTYEQYF
>TRBJ2-7|NA|TRBV7-9|few
TGTGCCAGCAGCTTAGTTAGTGGTTACTACGAGCAGTACTTC
CASSLVSGYYEQYF
>TRBJ2-1|NA|TRBV11-2|few
TGTGCCAGCAGCTTAGGAGGGGGGGGTAGGGACAATGAGCAGTTCTTC
CASSLGGGGRDNEQFF
>TRBJ2-1|TRBD2|TRBV19|few
TGTGCCAGTAGACTAGCGCACTCCTACAATGAGCAGTTCTTC
CASRLAHSYNEQFF
>TRBJ1-1|NA|TRBV4-1|few
TGCGCCAGCAGCCAAGATTTGGGGGCCATTAAAAACACTGAAGCTTTCTTT
CASSQDLGAIKNTEAFF
>TRBJ2-1|TRBD2|TRBV12-3/TRBV12-4|NA
TGTGCCAGCAGTGGGGTGACTAGCGTTGAGCAGTTCTTC
CASSGVTSVEQFF
>TRBJ2-3|TRBD2|TRBV7-2|NA
TGTGCCAGCAGCGGAATCGGACTAGCGGGAGTGTTCGGCACAGATACGCAGTATTTT
CASSGIGLAGVFGTDTQYF
>TRBJ1-5|NA|TRBV6-2/TRBV6-3|NA
TGTGCCAGCAGTTACTCGACAGGAGATAGCAATCAGCCCCAGCATTTT
CASSYSTGDSNQPQHF